The T cell receptor (beta chain) described here comes from a study of CD8 T cells in Susac syndrome. Overall study context: Active disease was present in six of the sequenced Susac syndrome patients, and remission in eight.

Random hexamers were used to reverse transcribe an amount of about 0.5 to 1 ug RNA. One entry per CDR3 protein results from TCRdb running MiXCR on the immunoSEQ multiplex PCR reads. Of around 80,000 distinct CDR3 sequences listed, under 95% are singletons. V gave up 3 bases and J gave up 2 bases; unmatched junction bases: 0. CDR1 and CDR2 from the germline V gene are DFQATT and SNEGSKA (reference sequence). The length of the CDR3 is 13 residues. This clonotype has only one observation. Diagnostic criteria for definite or probable disease, in their recently defined form, were met by the patients with Susac syndrome.

This chain joins TRBV20-1 and TRBJ2-7; TRBD1 aligns across 11 bases. Sequenced: CD8+ T cells from PBMCs. The clonotype was recovered from a human donor with Susac syndrome. CDR3 in amino acids: CSARGQGAYEQYF. CDR3 DNA: TGCAGTGCTAGGGGACAGGGGGCCTACGAGCAGTACTTC.